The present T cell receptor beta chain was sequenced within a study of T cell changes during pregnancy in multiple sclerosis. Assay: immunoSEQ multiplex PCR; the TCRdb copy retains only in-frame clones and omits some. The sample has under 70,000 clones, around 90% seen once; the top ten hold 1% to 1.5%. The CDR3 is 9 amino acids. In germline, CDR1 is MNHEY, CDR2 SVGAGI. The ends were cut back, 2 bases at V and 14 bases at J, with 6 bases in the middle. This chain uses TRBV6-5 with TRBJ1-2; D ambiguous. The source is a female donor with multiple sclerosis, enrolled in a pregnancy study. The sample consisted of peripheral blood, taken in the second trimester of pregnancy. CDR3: CASSYPPTF. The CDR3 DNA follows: TGTGCCAGCAGTTACCCCCCAACCTTC.